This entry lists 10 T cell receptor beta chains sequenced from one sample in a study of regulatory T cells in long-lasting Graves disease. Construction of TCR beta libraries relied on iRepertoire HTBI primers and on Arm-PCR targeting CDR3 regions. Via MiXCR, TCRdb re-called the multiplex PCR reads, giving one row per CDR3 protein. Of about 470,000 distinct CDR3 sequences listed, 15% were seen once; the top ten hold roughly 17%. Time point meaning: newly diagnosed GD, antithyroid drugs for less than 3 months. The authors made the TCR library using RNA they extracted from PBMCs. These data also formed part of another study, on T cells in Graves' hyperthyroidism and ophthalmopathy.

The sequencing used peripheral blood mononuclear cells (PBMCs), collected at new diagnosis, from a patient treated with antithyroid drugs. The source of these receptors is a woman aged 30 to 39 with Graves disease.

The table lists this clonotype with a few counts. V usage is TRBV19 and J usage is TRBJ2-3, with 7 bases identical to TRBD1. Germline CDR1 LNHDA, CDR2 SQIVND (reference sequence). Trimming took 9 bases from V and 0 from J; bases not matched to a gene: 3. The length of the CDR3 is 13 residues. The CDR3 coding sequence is TGTGCCAGCGGGACAGCAAGCACAGATACGCAGTATTTT. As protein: CASGTASTDTQYF.

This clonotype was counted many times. CDR3 residues: CASSLRQGFTEAFF. The DNA of the CDR3 is TGTGCCAGCAGCCTCAGGCAAGGTTTCACTGAAGCTTTCTTT. The V call is TRBV7-2, the J call TRBJ1-1; no firm D call. The CDR3 spans 14 residues. Germline-derived CDR1 and CDR2 are SGHTA and FQGNSA. V dropped 5 bases and J dropped 4 bases, with 14 bases sitting between them.

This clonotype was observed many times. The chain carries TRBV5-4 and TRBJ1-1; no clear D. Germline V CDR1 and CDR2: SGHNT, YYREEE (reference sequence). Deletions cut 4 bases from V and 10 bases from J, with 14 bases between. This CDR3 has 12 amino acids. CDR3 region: CASSPMAGVAFF. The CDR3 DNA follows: TGTGCCAGCAGCCCGATGGCCGGGGTAGCTTTCTTT. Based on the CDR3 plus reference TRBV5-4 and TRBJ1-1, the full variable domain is ETGVTQSPTHLIKTRGQQVTLRCSSQSGHNTVSWYQQALGQGPQFIFQYYREEENGRGNFPPRFSGLQFPNYSSELNVNALELDDSALYLCASSPMAGVAFFGQGTRLTVV.

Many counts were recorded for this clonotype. The CDR3 DNA follows: TGTGCCAGCATCCCTGGAGCGGGAACGGAGACCCAGTACTTC. It encodes CASIPGAGTETQYF. J is TRBJ2-5 and V is TRBV7-9; 7 positions agree with TRBD2. The germline V gene has CDR1 SEHNR and CDR2 FQNEAQ (reference sequence). V was pared by 7 bases and J by 5 bases, with 10 bases of the junction left unmatched. The CDR3 is made up of 14 amino acids. The full variable domain, in which reference TRBV7-9 and TRBJ2-5 provide the parts outside the CDR3, is DTGVSQNPRHKITKRGQNVTFRCDPISEHNRLYWYRQTLGQGPEFLTYFQNEAQLEKSRLLSDRFSAERPKGSFSTLEIQRTEQGDSAMYLCASIPGAGTETQYFGPGTRLLVL.

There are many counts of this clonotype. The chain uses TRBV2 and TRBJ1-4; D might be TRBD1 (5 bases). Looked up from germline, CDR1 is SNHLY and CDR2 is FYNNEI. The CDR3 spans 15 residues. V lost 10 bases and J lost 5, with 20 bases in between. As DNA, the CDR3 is TGTGCCATCACCCACCTTGGGGCCGTCAATGAAAAACTGTTTTTT. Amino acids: CAITHLGAVNEKLFF.

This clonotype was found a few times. The CDR3 DNA sequence: TGCGCCAGCAGCCAAGATAGGGGCAGAAGGCAGTTCTTC. As protein: CASSQDRGRRQFF. V is TRBV4-1 and J is TRBJ2-1; maybe TRBD1 (5 bases). This CDR3 has 13 residues. V shed 0 bases and J shed 12 bases, with 12 bases lying between them. In germline, CDR1 is MGHRA, CDR2 YSYEKL.

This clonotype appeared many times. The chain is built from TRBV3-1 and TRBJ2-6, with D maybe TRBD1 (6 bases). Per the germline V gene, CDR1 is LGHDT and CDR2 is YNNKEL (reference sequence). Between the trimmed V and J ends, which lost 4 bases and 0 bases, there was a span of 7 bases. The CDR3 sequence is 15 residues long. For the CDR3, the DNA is TGTGCCAGCAGCCCGACAGGCTCTGGGGCCAACGTCCTGACTTTC. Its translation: CASSPTGSGANVLTF. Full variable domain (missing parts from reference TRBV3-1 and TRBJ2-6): DTAVSQTPKYLVTQMGNDKSIKCEQNLGHDTMYWYKQDSKKFLKIMFSYNNKELIINETVPNRFSPKSPDKAHLNLHINSLELGDSAVYFCASSPTGSGANVLTFGAGSRLTVL.

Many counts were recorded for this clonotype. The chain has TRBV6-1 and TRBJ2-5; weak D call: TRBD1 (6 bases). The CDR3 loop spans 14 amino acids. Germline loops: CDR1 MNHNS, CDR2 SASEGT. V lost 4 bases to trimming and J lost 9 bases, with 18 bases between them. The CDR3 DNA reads TGTGCCAGCAGTGCGACAGTGCCCGCAGGGGCCCAGTACTTC. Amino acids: CASSATVPAGAQYF.

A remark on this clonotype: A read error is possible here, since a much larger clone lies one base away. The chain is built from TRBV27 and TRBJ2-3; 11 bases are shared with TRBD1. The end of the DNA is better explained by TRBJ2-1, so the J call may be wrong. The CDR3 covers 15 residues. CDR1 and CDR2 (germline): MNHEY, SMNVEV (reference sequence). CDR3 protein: CASSPGTGGTYEQFF. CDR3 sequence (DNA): TGTGCCAGCAGTCCCGGGACAGGGGGGACCTACGAGCAGTTCTTC.

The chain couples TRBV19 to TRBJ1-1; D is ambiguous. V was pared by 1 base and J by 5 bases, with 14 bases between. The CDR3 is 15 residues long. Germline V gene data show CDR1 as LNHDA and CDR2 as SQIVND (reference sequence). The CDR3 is CASSIGPQSGTEAFF. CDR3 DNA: TGTGCCAGTAGTATAGGACCCCAGTCGGGGACTGAAGCTTTCTTT.